This TCR beta chain was identified during a study of tumor-infiltrating lymphocytes in primary liver carcinoma. Co-extraction of RNA and DNA was performed on 20-30 mg of unsorted bulk tissue. Germline V gene data show CDR1 as SEHNR and CDR2 as FQNEAQ (reference sequence). The CDR3 has 14 residues. Starting material of around 490 ng total RNA yielded TCR beta cDNA via a constant-region primer. Slightly modified ARM-PCR served as the procedure for the TCR beta libraries. These libraries came from three rounds of nested multiplex PCR. Forward primers for TRBV1-TRBV30 and a C-beta reverse primer served the first two PCR rounds, at roughly 10 cycles each. One entry per CDR3 protein, called by TCRdb with MiXCR from the multiplex PCR reads. Among around 40,000 distinct CDR3 sequences listed, around 70% were seen once. With respect to this clonotype: A read error may account for a junction end that differs from germline.

Sequenced material: liver tumor tissue from sampling region 2. Subset noted: tumor region T2, inferior pole. This clonotype was obtained from a man aged 35 to 55 with primary liver carcinoma and hepatitis B virus infection. The rearrangement links TRBV7-9 to TRBJ1-2; D is ambiguous. CDR3 coding DNA: TGTGTCAGCAGATGGGATATGGGGTTTCATGGCTACACCTTC. Translated, it gives CVSRWDMGFHGYTF.